The 20 T cell receptor beta chains below all came from one sample that was sequenced in a study of blood T cell repertoires in COVID-19. Assay: immunoSEQ multiplex PCR; the TCRdb copy retains only in-frame clones and omits some. The sample lists a few hundred thousand clones; 92% were seen once. The source material was PBMCs or T cells enriched from blood (not recorded which). The receptors stem from a woman in her 30s who had recovered from COVID-19.

The genes are TRBV3-1 (or the pseudogene TRBV3-2) and TRBJ2-7; 8 nucleotides agree with TRBD2. There are 15 residues in the CDR3. Germline-derived CDR1 and CDR2 are LGHDT and YNNKEL (reference sequence). V shed 2 bases, J shed 3 bases, and the junction held 6 bases outside the gene matches. This CDR3 reads CASSQPGLGNYEQYF. In DNA form, the CDR3 reads TGTGCCAGCAGCCAACCGGGACTAGGGAACTACGAGCAGTACTTC.

The V and J genes are TRBV7-9 and TRBJ1-1; weak D call: TRBD1 (6 bases). Germline V gene sequence: CDR1 SEHNR, CDR2 FQNEAQ (reference sequence). V was trimmed by 7 bases and J by 10 bases, leaving 13 bases between them. There are 11 residues in the CDR3. CDR3 nucleotides: TGTGCCAGCATGGGGGGGCTTGGAGCTTTCTTT. The encoded protein is CASMGGLGAFF.

The chain combines TRBV6-2 or TRBV6-3 with TRBJ2-7; 7 bases fit TRBD1. Germline values: CDR1 MNHEY, CDR2 SVGEGT. V trimming: 2 bases; J trimming: 4 bases; junction bases outside the gene matches: 8. The CDR3 length is 15 residues. The DNA for the CDR3 is TGTGCCAGCAGTTACGGGACAGACTTGTCTTACGAGCAGTACTTC. Its translation is CASSYGTDLSYEQYF.

The rearrangement uses TRBV6-1 and TRBJ1-2, with D possibly matching TRBD1 (5 bases). The CDR3 runs to 12 residues. Germline assignment: CDR1 MNHNS and CDR2 SASEGT. V lost 8 bases and J lost 12, with 19 bases in between. The CDR3 sequence is CASGEAAGFNTF. CDR3 bases: TGTGCCAGCGGGGAAGCGGCAGGGTTCAACACCTTC.

V gene TRBV24-1 combines with J gene TRBJ2-3, with TRBD2 matching 10 bases. Trimming cost V 5 bases and J 1 base; bases outside gene matches: 5. Germline V gene data show CDR1 as KGHDR and CDR2 as SFDVKD. CDR3 length equals 16 residues. The CDR3 region has the DNA TGTGCCACCAGTGTGGGACTAGCGATCGGCACAGATACGCAGTATTTT. Translating it yields CATSVGLAIGTDTQYF.

This sequence joins TRBV19 and TRBJ2-1; TRBD1 aligns across 8 bases. CDR1 and CDR2 (germline): LNHDA, SQIVND (reference sequence). The CDR3 has 17 amino acids. Trimming removed 2 bases from V and 7 bases from J; junction bases left unmatched: 13. Here the CDR3 reads CASSIKSSGTGGNEQFF. The CDR3, as DNA: TGTGCCAGTAGTATAAAATCTTCCGGGACAGGAGGGAATGAGCAGTTCTTC.

The gene calls are TRBV10-3 and TRBJ2-3; TRBD2 might be the D (6 bases). CDR1 and CDR2 from the germline V gene are ENHRY and SYGVKD. Trimming pared 0 bases from V and 2 bases from J, leaving 15 bases between. The CDR3 extends over 17 amino acids. The CDR3, as DNA: TGTGCCATCAGTGAGTCCCTAGCGACTCCTCCCACAGATACGCAGTATTTT. Translated: CAISESLATPPTDTQYF.

J is TRBJ2-4 and V is TRBV3-1 (or the pseudogene TRBV3-2); D uncertain. Per the germline V gene, CDR1 is LGHDT and CDR2 is YNNKEL (reference sequence). Between the trimmed V and J ends, which lost 6 bases and 0 bases, there was a span of 9 bases. The CDR3 consists of 14 residues. The CDR3 DNA follows: TGTGCCAGCAGTTGGGCCCTAGCCAAAAACATTCAGTACTTC. Translated: CASSWALAKNIQYF.

This clone was observed a handful of times. The chain combines TRBV28 with TRBJ2-1; weak D call: TRBD1 (6 bases). CDR1 MDHEN and CDR2 SYDVKM come from the germline V gene. The CDR3 has 17 residues. Trimming removed 4 bases at V and 5 bases at J, with 21 bases between. CDR3 nucleotides: TGTGCCAGCAGTTCTGGTGAGATCTTCTCAGGGGACAATGAGCAGTTCTTC. Protein: CASSSGEIFSGDNEQFF.

As concerns this clone: The identical CDR3 is also encoded by other nucleotide sequences in the sample. The V call is TRBV28, the J call TRBJ2-7; 8 bases line up with TRBD1. J was trimmed by 2 bases and V by 5 bases; bases with no gene match: 5. The CDR3 extends over 14 amino acids. CDR1 MDHEN and CDR2 SYDVKM come from the germline V gene. The CDR3 here is CASSPGQGPYEQYF. CDR3 bases: TGTGCCAGCAGTCCTGGACAGGGTCCCTACGAGCAGTACTTC.

V gene TRBV18 combines with J gene TRBJ2-1; TRBD2 matches at 12 bases. This CDR3 is 18 amino acids long. V gave up 4 bases and J gave up 2 bases; unmatched junction bases: 9. Germline V gene lookup returns CDR1 KGHSH and CDR2 LQKENI. CDR3 sequence (DNA): TGTGCCAGCTCACAGGGGACTAGCGGGTATAACACCTACAATGAGCAGTTCTTC. Protein: CASSQGTSGYNTYNEQFF.

The CDR3 region is CASSLKRFSGNTIYF. The DNA for the CDR3 is TGTGCCAGCAGCCTTAAGAGGTTCTCTGGAAACACCATATATTTT. The J gene is TRBJ1-3, the V gene TRBV5-8; D unclear. The germline gives CDR1 SGHTS, CDR2 YDEGEE. With 4 bases removed from V and 0 bases from J, the gap between germline ends came to 11 bases. The CDR3 runs to 15 residues.

The chain recombines TRBV6-2 or TRBV6-3 with TRBJ1-5; 7 bases agree with TRBD1. With 2 bases clipped from V and 0 bases from J, the junction kept 16 bases outside the gene matches. CDR3 size: 20 residues. CDR1 is MNHEY, CDR2 SVGEGT, per germline. Written as DNA, the CDR3 is TGTGCCAGCAGTTACGACAGGGAGTCTCCCCCGGTCTATAGCAATCAGCCCCAGCATTTT. It yields the protein CASSYDRESPPVYSNQPQHF.

The chain links TRBV5-5 to TRBJ1-4; D remains unclear. Germline V gives CDR1 SGHKS, CDR2 YYEKEE (reference sequence). There are 14 residues in the CDR3. With 0 bases removed from V and 7 bases from J, the gap between germline ends came to 10 bases. CDR3 sequence (DNA): TGTGCCAGCAGCTTGGGGCAGGCGAGTGAAAAACTGTTTTTT. Its protein is CASSLGQASEKLFF.

CDR3 nucleotides: TGTGCCAGCAGAATGAGTGGCTACGAGCAGTACTTC. This codes for CASRMSGYEQYF. The chain carries TRBV6-5 and TRBJ2-7; D gene unclear. This CDR3 spans 12 amino acids. The germline gives CDR1 MNHEY, CDR2 SVGAGI. V was trimmed by 6 bases and J by 3 bases, leaving 9 bases between them.

The chain has TRBV28 and TRBJ1-4; a possible D gene is TRBD1 (5 bases). V was cut by 1 base and J by 0 bases, with 9 bases left in between. The V gene's germline CDR1 is MDHEN and CDR2 SYDVKM. The CDR3 runs 16 residues. CDR3 in amino acids: CASSLYRGATNEKLFF. The CDR3 nucleotides read TGTGCCAGCAGTTTATACCGGGGGGCAACTAATGAAAAACTGTTTTTT.

In its sample, this clone was seen once. This chain connects TRBV20-1 to TRBJ2-1, with TRBD2 identical over 7 bases. The junction had 6 bases not matched to a gene; V was cut back by 3 bases and J by 4 bases. CDR3 length: 14 amino acids. From germline, CDR1 is DFQATT and CDR2 SNEGSKA (reference sequence). CDR3 coding DNA: TGCAGTGCTAGTTCGGGACTAAGGTACAATGAGCAGTTCTTC. Its protein is CSASSGLRYNEQFF.

This rearrangement joins TRBV28 to TRBJ2-5, with D possibly matching TRBD2 (5 bases). Germline CDR1 reads MDHEN; CDR2 reads SYDVKM. With 8 bases removed from V and 5 bases from J, the gap between germline ends came to 6 bases. The CDR3 loop spans 10 amino acids. The CDR3 DNA sequence: TGTGCCAGCCGGAGGGAGACCCAGTACTTC. This encodes CASRRETQYF.

This rearrangement joins TRBV5-6 to TRBJ2-5, with 9 bases fitting TRBD1. This CDR3 region has 18 residues. Germline V CDR1 and CDR2: SGHDT, YYEEEE. With V trimmed by 0 bases and J by 5 bases, 14 bases remained unmatched. This CDR3 reads CASSLGQGVSFSGETQYF. The DNA for the CDR3 is TGTGCCAGCAGCTTGGGACAGGGGGTTTCATTCTCGGGGGAGACCCAGTACTTC.

V is TRBV24-1 and J is TRBJ2-3, with 8 bases identical to TRBD1. The V and J ends lost 4 bases and 4 bases, in that order; junction bases with no gene match: 15. Germline V gene sequence: CDR1 KGHDR, CDR2 SFDVKD. This CDR3 is 18 amino acids long. The CDR3 protein is CATSDAGTAGGYADTQYF. The CDR3 nucleotides read TGTGCCACCAGTGACGCAGGGACGGCAGGGGGCTATGCAGATACGCAGTATTTT.